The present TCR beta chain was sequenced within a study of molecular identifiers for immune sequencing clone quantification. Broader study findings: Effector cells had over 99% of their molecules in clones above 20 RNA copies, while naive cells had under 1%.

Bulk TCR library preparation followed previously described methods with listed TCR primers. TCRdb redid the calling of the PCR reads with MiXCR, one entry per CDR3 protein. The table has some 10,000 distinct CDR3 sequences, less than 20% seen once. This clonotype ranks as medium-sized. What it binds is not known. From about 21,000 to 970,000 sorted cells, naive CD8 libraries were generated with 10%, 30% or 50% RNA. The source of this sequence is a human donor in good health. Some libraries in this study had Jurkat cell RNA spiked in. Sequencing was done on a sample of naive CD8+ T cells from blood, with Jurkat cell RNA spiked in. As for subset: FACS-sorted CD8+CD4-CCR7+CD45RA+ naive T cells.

As DNA, the CDR3 is TGTGCCAGCAGTTATCTTGAGATGAACACTGAAGCTTTCTTT. Translated, it gives CASSYLEMNTEAFF. The chain combines TRBV6-6 with TRBJ1-1; D is unresolved. Germline assignment: CDR1 MNHNY and CDR2 SVGAGI (reference sequence). Trimming shortened V by 3 bases and J by 0 bases, and 8 bases separated the two germline ends. The CDR3 has 14 residues.